The 26 T cell receptor beta chains below all came from one sample that was sequenced in a study of blood T cell repertoires in COVID-19. The repertoire was sequenced with immunoSEQ multiplex PCR; TCRdb's copy has only in-frame clones and lacks some. Among about 74,000 clones listed, about nine tenths were seen once. Sequencing input: peripheral blood. These receptor sequences come from a woman of 80 years or more with active or convalescent COVID-19.

This clone was detected only once. The CDR3 DNA sequence: TGCAGCGTTGATGGGGGAGGGATCACCGGGGAGCTGTTTTTT. Translated, it gives CSVDGGGITGELFF. The chain has TRBV29-1 and TRBJ2-2; the match to TRBD2 covers 7 bases. CDR3 length: 14 residues. J gave up 4 bases and V 3 bases, and 5 bases lay outside the gene matches. Germline-derived CDR1 and CDR2 are SQVTM and ANQGSEA.

The V and J genes are TRBV10-3 and TRBJ1-1; D remains unclear. Germline V gene sequence: CDR1 ENHRY, CDR2 SYGVKD. This CDR3 contains 11 residues. Trimming took 4 bases from V and 6 from J, leaving 6 bases between them. The CDR3 bases are TGTGCCATCAGTGGTCGTTCTGAAGCTTTCTTT. This codes for CAISGRSEAFF.

J is TRBJ1-1 and V is TRBV9, with D tentatively TRBD1 (5 bases). CDR1 and CDR2 (germline): SGDLS, YYNGEE. Trimming removed 0 bases from V and 5 bases from J, with 14 bases in between. The CDR3 is made up of 15 amino acids. CDR3 sequence (DNA): TGTGCCAGCAGCGTAGCTGATAGGGGCTTGACTGAAGCTTTCTTT. Translation gives CASSVADRGLTEAFF.

V is TRBV28 and J is TRBJ1-1, with unresolved D. CDR1 MDHEN and CDR2 SYDVKM come from the germline V gene. The germline V and J ends were trimmed by 4 bases and 4 bases, with 7 bases remaining between them. This CDR3 is built from 12 residues. The CDR3 sequence is CASSSIGTEAFF. The CDR3 DNA reads TGTGCCAGCAGTTCTATTGGCACTGAAGCTTTCTTT.

The CDR3 loop is CASSFGVRTDTQYF. CDR3 bases: TGTGCCAGCAGCTTCGGGGTCCGCACAGATACGCAGTATTTT. The rearrangement links TRBV7-3 to TRBJ2-3, with a tentative D call TRBD2 (5 bases). The CDR3 sequence is 14 residues long. Germline CDR1 and CDR2: SGHTA and FQGTGA. V was shortened by 3 bases and J by 1 base, with 8 bases between the two germline ends.

The chain employs TRBV25-1 and TRBJ1-4; the D gene is possibly TRBD1 (5 bases). The germline V gene has CDR1 MGHDK and CDR2 SYGVNS. V was pared by 6 bases and J by 7 bases, with 12 bases between. The CDR3 is 13 amino acids. The CDR3 DNA is TGTGCCAGCAGGGAGGGGCTTAGTGAAAAACTGTTTTTT. Its translation is CASREGLSEKLFF.

V is TRBV7-2 and J is TRBJ1-5, with D unresolved. The germline V and J ends were trimmed by 3 bases and 5 bases, with 8 bases remaining between them. CDR1 and CDR2 from the germline V gene are SGHTA and FQGNSA. The CDR3 has 13 amino acids. The CDR3 reads CASSFVEDQPQHF. DNA for the CDR3: TGTGCCAGCAGCTTCGTGGAGGATCAGCCCCAGCATTTT.

The V and J genes are TRBV5-1 and TRBJ2-2; the match to TRBD1 covers 8 bases. The germline CDR1 and CDR2 sequences are SGHRS and YFSETQ. Losses at the gene ends were 0 bases for V and 4 bases for J; bases not matched to a gene: 2. The CDR3 is 15 residues long. The CDR3 here is CASSLGDRSTGELFF. The CDR3 nucleotides read TGCGCCAGCAGCTTGGGGGACAGGTCCACCGGGGAGCTGTTTTTT.

The V call is TRBV5-8, the J call TRBJ2-7; D perhaps matches TRBD2 (6 bases). CDR3 size: 14 residues. Trimming stripped 0 bases from V and 2 bases from J, with 9 bases between. From germline, CDR1 is SGHTS and CDR2 YDEGEE. The CDR3 loop is CASSLGPGAYEQYF. DNA of the CDR3: TGTGCCAGCAGCTTGGGCCCGGGGGCCTACGAGCAGTACTTC.

The V gene is TRBV19, the J gene TRBJ1-1; TRBD1 aligns across 9 bases. The germline CDR1 and CDR2 sequences are LNHDA and SQIVND (reference sequence). There are 16 residues in the CDR3. Trimming removed 3 bases from V and 1 base from J; junction bases left unmatched: 6. CDR3 in DNA: TGTGCCAGTAGTATGAGGTTACAGGGGGCGAACACTGAAGCTTTCTTT. This codes for CASSMRLQGANTEAFF.

The genes are TRBV24-1 and TRBJ2-5; 7 nucleotides align to TRBD1. The J segment lost 2 bases and the V segment lost 4 bases, leaving 6 bases of the junction unmatched. The CDR3 loop spans 15 amino acids. Germline V gives CDR1 KGHDR, CDR2 SFDVKD. The CDR3, as DNA: TGTGCCACCAGTGACTCCAGGGGGTTACAAGAGACCCAGTACTTC. It encodes CATSDSRGLQETQYF.

Remarks on this clone: One end of the junction varies from germline; a read error may be responsible. This chain links TRBV5-1 with TRBJ1-4; 11 nucleotides line up with TRBD1. The germline V gene encodes CDR1 SGHRS and CDR2 YFSETQ. CDR3 size: 15 residues. The CDR3 is CASSPVGTGGRETEF. For the CDR3, the DNA is TGCGCCAGCAGCCCCGTGGGGACAGGGGGGCGCGAGACCGAATTT.

The chain is built from TRBV7-2 and TRBJ2-1; tentatively, D is TRBD1 (5 bases). This CDR3 has 13 residues. V gave up 4 bases and J gave up 9 bases, with 13 bases separating them. Germline CDR1 is SGHTA and CDR2 is FQGNSA. CDR3 nucleotide sequence: TGTGCCAGCAGCTCGCATAGACAGTTTGAGCAGTTCTTC. This codes for CASSSHRQFEQFF.

The V gene is TRBV9, the J gene TRBJ1-5; 7 nucleotides line up with TRBD1. The V gene end was trimmed by 4 bases and the J gene end by 7 bases; junction bases not matched to a gene: 11. CDR3 length: 15 amino acids. Germline V gene sequence: CDR1 SGDLS, CDR2 YYNGEE. CDR3 region: CASSIGGTGDQPQHF. DNA of the CDR3: TGTGCCAGCAGCATTGGGGGAACAGGGGACCAGCCCCAGCATTTT. The full variable domain, rest sourced from reference TRBV9 and TRBJ1-5, is DSGVTQTPKHLITATGQRVTLRCSPRSGDLSVYWYQQSLDQGLQFLIQYYNGEERAKGNILERFSAQQFPDLHSELNLSSLELGDSALYFCASSIGGTGDQPQHFGDGTRLSIL.

The chain has TRBV5-1 and TRBJ2-7; 12 bases align to TRBD2. Per the germline V gene, CDR1 is SGHRS and CDR2 is YFSETQ. The V and J ends lost 0 bases and 7 bases, in that order; junction bases with no gene match: 8. This CDR3 has 16 amino acids. As DNA, the CDR3 is TGCGCCAGCAGCTTGGACCTAGCGGGGGGGCCGAGGGAGCAGTACTTC. Protein sequence: CASSLDLAGGPREQYF.

The gene calls are TRBV4-1 and TRBJ1-2; 10 bases line up with TRBD1. CDR3 length: 17 residues. V lost 2 bases to trimming and J lost 6 bases; unmatched junction nucleotides: 12. CDR1 and CDR2 (germline): MGHRA, YSYEKL. For the CDR3, the DNA is TGCGCCAGCAGCCAACCTATGGTGGGGACAGGGGTTAATGGCTACACCTTC. It translates to CASSQPMVGTGVNGYTF.

The chain is built from TRBV5-1 and TRBJ1-1; D unclear. With 9 bases removed from V and 4 bases from J, the gap between germline ends came to 16 bases. The CDR3 runs 13 residues. CDR1 and CDR2 (germline): SGHRS, YFSETQ. The CDR3 region has the DNA TGCGCCACCACCGTCGAGGGTGGCACTGAAGCTTTCTTT. It is translated as CATTVEGGTEAFF.

This chain joins TRBV28 and TRBJ2-5; 9 nucleotides agree with TRBD1. V lost 5 bases and J lost 4; bases outside the gene matches: 17. Looked up from germline, CDR1 is MDHEN and CDR2 is SYDVKM. The CDR3 totals 18 residues. In DNA form, the CDR3 reads TGTGCCAGCAGTCCGTTACCCACAGGGGGCTTAGGTACAGAGACCCAGTACTTC. Encoded protein: CASSPLPTGGLGTETQYF.

The gene calls are TRBV11-2 and TRBJ1-5, with D uncertain. Germline-derived CDR1 and CDR2 are SGHAT and FQNNGV. The germline V and J ends were trimmed by 5 bases and 3 bases, with 14 bases remaining between them. The CDR3 has 15 amino acids. The CDR3 DNA reads TGTGCCAGCAGCCCTGGACTACGGGCCAATCAGCCCCAGCATTTT. Amino acids: CASSPGLRANQPQHF.

The V and J genes are TRBV4-1 and TRBJ1-1; D remains unclear. In germline, CDR1 is MGHRA, CDR2 YSYEKL. Trimming left V 0 bases short and J 5 bases short, with 13 bases between. This CDR3 has 15 amino acids. The CDR3 DNA follows: TGCGCCAGCAGCCAAGACCCTCGAGGGTGGACTGAAGCTTTCTTT. It encodes CASSQDPRGWTEAFF.

On this clone: The germline gene is not matched at one end of the junction; a read error may be the cause. This chain connects TRBV11-2 to TRBJ2-3; D uncertain. Germline V gene lookup returns CDR1 SGHAT and CDR2 FQNNGV. The CDR3 is 15 residues long. The CDR3 nucleotides read TGTGCCAGCAGCCTAGACCGAAGCAGCACAGATACGCAGTATTTT. Translation gives CASSLDRSSTDTQYF.

The chain uses TRBV21-1 and TRBJ1-5. TRBV21-1 is termed a pseudogene. The CDR3 totals 15 residues. CDR3: CASSKLGRGNQPQHF. In DNA, the CDR3 is TGTGCCAGCAGCAAATTGGGGAGGGGAAATCAGCCCCAGCATTTT.

V usage is TRBV9 and J usage is TRBJ1-2, with 9 bases fitting TRBD1. Per the germline V gene, CDR1 is SGDLS and CDR2 is YYNGEE. CDR3 size: 14 residues. The J segment lost 2 bases and the V segment lost 5 bases, leaving 4 bases of the junction unmatched. CDR3 coding DNA: TGTGCCAGCAGGGAAACAGGGGGCAACTATGGCTACACCTTC. Protein: CASRETGGNYGYTF.

This chain joins TRBV27 and TRBJ1-5; D gene ambiguous. V was shortened by 6 bases and J by 1 base, with 10 bases between the two germline ends. The CDR3 spans 14 residues. The germline V gene encodes CDR1 MNHEY and CDR2 SMNVEV (reference sequence). The CDR3: CASRQTGSNQPQHF. CDR3 sequence (DNA): TGTGCCAGCAGGCAAACGGGAAGCAATCAGCCCCAGCATTTT.

This chain uses TRBV5-1 with TRBJ2-7; TRBD2 is a possible D gene (6 bases). The V gene's germline CDR1 is SGHRS and CDR2 YFSETQ. Trimming pared 1 base from V and 6 bases from J, leaving 17 bases between. The CDR3 is 15 residues long. For the CDR3, the DNA is TGCGCCAGCAGCTTGTTGTACTGGGACTCCGTCGAGCAGTACTTC. This gives the protein CASSLLYWDSVEQYF.

The sample holds one count of this clone. This sequence joins TRBV5-1 and TRBJ2-7; TRBD1 is a possible D gene (6 bases). Trimming removed 8 bases from V and 6 bases from J, with 21 bases in between. The CDR3 spans 14 residues. The germline CDR1 and CDR2 sequences are SGHRS and YFSETQ. This chain's CDR3 is CARFSRDTRIEQYF. DNA of the CDR3: TGCGCCAGGTTCTCCCGGGACACCCGAATCGAGCAGTACTTC.